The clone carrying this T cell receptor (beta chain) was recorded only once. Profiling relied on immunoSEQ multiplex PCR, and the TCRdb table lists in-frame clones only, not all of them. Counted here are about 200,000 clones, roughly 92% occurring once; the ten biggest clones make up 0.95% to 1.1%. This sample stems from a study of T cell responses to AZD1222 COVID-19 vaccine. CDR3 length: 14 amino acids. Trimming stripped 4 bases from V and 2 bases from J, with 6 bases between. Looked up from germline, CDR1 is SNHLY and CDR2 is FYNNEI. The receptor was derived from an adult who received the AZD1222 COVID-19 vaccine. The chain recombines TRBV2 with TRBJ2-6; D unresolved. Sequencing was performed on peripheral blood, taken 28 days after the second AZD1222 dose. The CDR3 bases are TGTGCCAGCAGTGTGTCACCTGGGGCCAACGTCCTGACTTTC. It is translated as CASSVSPGANVLTF.